This entry features one TCR beta chain sequence. The antigen remains unidentified. This sample was taken from a study of T cells in Graves' hyperthyroidism and ophthalmopathy. Study-wide results and limits: Through a model of 13 V-J features, ophthalmopathy was separated from stable hyperthyroidism.

Amplification of TCR beta CDR3 regions was performed using RNA transcripts as template. During a first-round RT-PCR of the TCR CDR3, the HTBI primer set was used. TCRdb used MiXCR to reprocess the multiplex PCR reads, holding one entry per CDR3 protein. This table has 500,000 to 800,000 distinct CDR3 sequences, around 13% appearing once. Approximately 9.3 ml of fresh peripheral blood supplied the PBMCs. The V and J ends lost 3 bases and 5 bases respectively, with 20 bases between them. CDR1 is SGDLS, CDR2 YYNGEE, per germline. The CDR3 is 17 amino acids. Sequencing input: blood. The TCR sequence derives from a woman aged 50 to 65 with Graves' ophthalmopathy. V usage is TRBV9 and J usage is TRBJ2-2; D may be TRBD2 (5 bases). The CDR3 sequence is CASSAKRAEGLTGELFF. The DNA of the CDR3 is TGTGCCAGCAGCGCCAAACGAGCGGAAGGTCTTACCGGGGAGCTGTTTTTT.